What follows are 13 T cell receptor beta chains derived from one specimen sequenced in a study of blood T cell repertoires in COVID-19. The repertoire was sequenced with immunoSEQ multiplex PCR; TCRdb's copy has only in-frame clones and lacks some. The sample consists of 450,000 to 500,000 clones, more than 85% of them appearing once. Sequencing input: PBMCs or T cells enriched from blood (not recorded which). The receptors stem from a woman between 55 and 75 years old who had recovered from COVID-19.

The genes are TRBV11-2 and TRBJ2-1; 7 nucleotides match TRBD1. Germline V gene lookup returns CDR1 SGHAT and CDR2 FQNNGV. The CDR3 is 15 amino acids. Trimming at V came to 9 bases and at J to 0 bases, leaving 8 bases not matched to a gene. The CDR3 DNA is TGTGCCAGTGAACAGGGGATGAGCTCCTACAATGAGCAGTTCTTC. This translates into CASEQGMSSYNEQFF.

The CDR3: CSVGDRAKEKLFF. The CDR3 nucleotides are TGCAGCGTTGGGGACAGGGCCAAGGAAAAACTGTTTTTT. The rearrangement uses TRBV29-1 and TRBJ1-4; 9 bases align to TRBD1. The germline gives CDR1 SQVTM, CDR2 ANQGSEA. V lost 4 bases to trimming and J lost 8 bases; unmatched junction nucleotides: 5. This CDR3 region has 13 residues.

The J gene is TRBJ1-1, the V gene TRBV14, with TRBD1 matching over 8 bases. V was clipped by 4 bases and J by 6 bases; unmatched bases: 13. The CDR3 runs 16 residues. Per the germline V gene, CDR1 is SGHDN and CDR2 is FVKESK. Here the CDR3 reads CASSPSRDRSRAEAFF. Written as DNA, the CDR3 is TGTGCCAGCAGCCCGTCCCGGGACAGGTCTCGCGCTGAAGCTTTCTTT.

This chain connects TRBV2 to TRBJ2-7, with 8 positions matching TRBD1. The CDR3 consists of 15 residues. V was clipped by 6 bases and J by 3 bases; unmatched bases: 10. Germline V lookup: CDR1 SNHLY, CDR2 FYNNEI. The CDR3 region is CASSLQGDPIYEQYF. The CDR3 DNA is TGTGCCAGCAGCCTACAGGGGGACCCAATCTACGAGCAGTACTTC.

The V and J genes are TRBV5-1 and TRBJ2-3, with D possibly TRBD2 on 6 matching bases. The V gene's germline CDR1 is SGHRS and CDR2 YFSETQ. This CDR3 is 16 amino acids long. V was shortened by 2 bases and J by 0 bases, with 13 bases between the two germline ends. The CDR3 nucleotides are TGCGCCAGCAGCTTAAAGTTTGGGGGGAGCACAGATACGCAGTATTTT. Translating gives CASSLKFGGSTDTQYF.

The chain recombines TRBV27 with TRBJ1-5; D might be TRBD1 (6 bases). Germline CDR1 MNHEY, CDR2 SMNVEV (reference sequence). The CDR3 length is 17 residues. The V and J ends lost 5 bases and 2 bases respectively, with 19 bases between them. CDR3 sequence reads: CASSPGGAGYGNQPQHF. The CDR3 nucleotides are TGTGCCAGCAGTCCCGGGGGGGCAGGGTATGGCAATCAGCCCCAGCATTTT.

The chain has TRBV10-1 and TRBJ1-3; D gene ambiguous. CDR1 and CDR2 (germline): WNHNN, SYGVQD (reference sequence). The V end lost 8 bases, the J end lost 4 bases, and 21 bases lay between the germline ends. The CDR3 is 16 amino acids. CDR3 protein: CASGIGVGSRGNTIYF. The CDR3 DNA sequence: TGCGCCAGCGGTATCGGGGTTGGTTCCCGAGGAAACACCATATATTTT.

This clone occurred a few times. The chain is built from TRBV12-3 or TRBV12-4 and TRBJ1-3; tentatively, D is TRBD1 (5 bases). This CDR3 region has 13 residues. The ends were cut back, 4 bases at V and 7 bases at J, with 11 bases in the middle. The CDR3 here is CASSSTGKNTIYF. CDR3 bases: TGTGCCAGCAGTTCAACAGGAAAGAACACCATATATTTT.

V gene TRBV6-5 combines with J gene TRBJ1-1; 8 bases match TRBD1. Germline CDR1 is MNHEY and CDR2 is SVGAGI. The CDR3 runs to 14 residues. V trimming: 6 bases; J trimming: 4 bases; junction bases outside the gene matches: 7. The CDR3: CASSVRGLGTEAFF. CDR3 DNA: TGTGCCAGCAGCGTCAGGGGGCTAGGCACTGAAGCTTTCTTT.

The chain uses TRBV18 and TRBJ1-1, with 9 bases matching TRBD1. The CDR3 contains 14 residues. V was pared by 6 bases and J by 0 bases, with 2 bases of the junction left unmatched. Germline CDR1 is KGHSH and CDR2 is LQKENI. The CDR3 region is CASSGTGMNTEAFF. The CDR3 region has the DNA TGTGCCAGCTCCGGGACAGGGATGAACACTGAAGCTTTCTTT.

The chain links TRBV18 to TRBJ1-2, with 8 nucleotides matching TRBD1. The germline V gene encodes CDR1 KGHSH and CDR2 LQKENI. This CDR3 is built from 15 residues. V shed 3 bases, J shed 8 bases, and the junction held 11 bases outside the gene matches. The CDR3 DNA reads as TGTGCCAGCTCACCCGGACAGGGTGAGCTAGGGGGCTACACCTTC. Encoded protein: CASSPGQGELGGYTF.

The rearrangement joins TRBV6-5 to TRBJ1-1, with 8 bases fitting TRBD1. Germline V gene data show CDR1 as MNHEY and CDR2 as SVGAGI. Trimming cost V 0 bases and J 5 bases; bases outside gene matches: 2. The CDR3 totals 14 residues. The CDR3 reads CASSYSTGETEAFF. DNA for the CDR3: TGTGCCAGCAGTTACTCGACAGGGGAGACTGAAGCTTTCTTT.

As for this clone: Within the sample, other DNA sequences also encode this same CDR3. V usage is TRBV19 and J usage is TRBJ2-7; D not certain. The CDR3 is 14 residues long. V lost 1 base and J lost 2, with 9 bases in between. Germline assignment: CDR1 LNHDA and CDR2 SQIVND (reference sequence). CDR3 in DNA: TGTGCCAGTAGTATAGCTCGCGGAGCCTACGAGCAGTACTTC. This codes for CASSIARGAYEQYF. The full variable domain, completed using reference TRBV19 and TRBJ2-7, is DGGITQSPKYLFRKEGQNVTLSCEQNLNHDAMYWYRQDPGQGLRLIYYSQIVNDFQKGDIAEGYSVSREKKESFPLTVTSAQKNPTAFYLCASSIARGAYEQYFGPGTRLTVT.